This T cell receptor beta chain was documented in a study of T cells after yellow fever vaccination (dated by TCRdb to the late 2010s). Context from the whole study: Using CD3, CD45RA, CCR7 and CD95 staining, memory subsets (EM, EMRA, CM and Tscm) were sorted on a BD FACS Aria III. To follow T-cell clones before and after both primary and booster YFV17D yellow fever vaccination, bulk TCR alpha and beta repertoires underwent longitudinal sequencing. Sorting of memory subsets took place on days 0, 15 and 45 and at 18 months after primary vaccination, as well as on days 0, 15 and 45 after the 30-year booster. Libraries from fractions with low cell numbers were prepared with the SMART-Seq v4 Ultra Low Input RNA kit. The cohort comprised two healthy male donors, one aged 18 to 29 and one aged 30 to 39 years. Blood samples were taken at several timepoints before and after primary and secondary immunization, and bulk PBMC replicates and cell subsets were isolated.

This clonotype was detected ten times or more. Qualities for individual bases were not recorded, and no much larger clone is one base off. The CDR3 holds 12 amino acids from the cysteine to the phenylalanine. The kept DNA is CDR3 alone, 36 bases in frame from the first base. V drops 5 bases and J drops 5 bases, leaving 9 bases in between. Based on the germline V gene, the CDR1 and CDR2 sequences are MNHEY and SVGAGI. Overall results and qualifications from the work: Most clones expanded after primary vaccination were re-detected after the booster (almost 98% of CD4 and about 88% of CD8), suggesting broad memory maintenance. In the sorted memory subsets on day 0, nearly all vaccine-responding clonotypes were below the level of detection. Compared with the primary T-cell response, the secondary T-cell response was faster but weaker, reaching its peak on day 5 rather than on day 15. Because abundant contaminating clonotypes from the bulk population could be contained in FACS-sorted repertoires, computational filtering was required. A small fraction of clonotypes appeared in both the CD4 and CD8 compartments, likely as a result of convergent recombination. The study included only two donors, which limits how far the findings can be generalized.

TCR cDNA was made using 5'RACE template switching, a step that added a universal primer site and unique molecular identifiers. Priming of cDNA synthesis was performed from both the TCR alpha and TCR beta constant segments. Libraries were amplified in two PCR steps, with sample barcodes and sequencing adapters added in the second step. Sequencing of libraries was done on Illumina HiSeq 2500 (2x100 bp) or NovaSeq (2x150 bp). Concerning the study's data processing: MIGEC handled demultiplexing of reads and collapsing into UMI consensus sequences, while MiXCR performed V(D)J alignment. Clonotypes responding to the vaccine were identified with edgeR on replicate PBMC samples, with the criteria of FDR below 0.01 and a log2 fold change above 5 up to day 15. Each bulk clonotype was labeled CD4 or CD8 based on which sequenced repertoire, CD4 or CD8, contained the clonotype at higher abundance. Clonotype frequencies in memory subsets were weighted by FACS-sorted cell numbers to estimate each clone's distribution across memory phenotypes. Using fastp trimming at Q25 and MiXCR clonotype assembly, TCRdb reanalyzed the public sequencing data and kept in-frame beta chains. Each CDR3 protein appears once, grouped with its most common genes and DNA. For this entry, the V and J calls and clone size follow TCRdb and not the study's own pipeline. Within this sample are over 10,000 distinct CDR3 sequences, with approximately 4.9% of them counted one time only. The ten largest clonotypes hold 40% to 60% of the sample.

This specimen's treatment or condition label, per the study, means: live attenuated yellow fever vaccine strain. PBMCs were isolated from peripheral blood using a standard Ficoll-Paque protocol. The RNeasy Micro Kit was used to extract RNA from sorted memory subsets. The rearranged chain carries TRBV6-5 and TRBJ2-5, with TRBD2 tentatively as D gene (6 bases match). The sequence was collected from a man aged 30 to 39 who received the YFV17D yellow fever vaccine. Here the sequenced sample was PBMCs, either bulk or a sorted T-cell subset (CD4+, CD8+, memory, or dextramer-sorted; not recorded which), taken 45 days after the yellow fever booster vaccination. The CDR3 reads CASSAAGETQYF. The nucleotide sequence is TGTGCCAGCAGTGCCGCGGGGGAGACCCAGTACTTC.